This T cell receptor (beta chain) was obtained from a study of T cell repertoires in cytomegalovirus infection. Study at large: Evidence of both CMV infection and a matching HLA type came from public TCR beta signatures.

With 0 bases clipped from V and 11 bases from J, the junction kept 1 base outside the gene matches. The germline V gene encodes CDR1 WSHSY and CDR2 SAAADI. The CDR3 consists of 12 residues. MiXCR, run by TCRdb on the reads, gives a single entry per CDR3 protein. This sample has around 260,000 distinct CDR3 sequences, with 25% found just once. This TCR derives from a human donor in good health (CMV status not recorded). Some clones in this sample may be carry-over from other donors' samples. The sample consisted of PBMCs. The chain links TRBV10-2 to TRBJ1-5, with 7 bases matching TRBD1. The CDR3 DNA reads TGCGCCAGCAGTGAGTCCCAGGGGGCCCAGCATTTT. Translated: CASSESQGAQHF.